This TCR beta chain was sequenced in a study of identical twins. This clonotype was observed a handful of times. Using its own MiXCR run on the 5' RACE reads, TCRdb lists one record per CDR3 protein. The data contain a few hundred thousand distinct CDR3 sequences, around 8.8% of them seen just once; the ten biggest clones take up approximately 2%. CDR3 length: 18 residues. Per the germline V gene, CDR1 is SGHAT and CDR2 is FQDESV (reference sequence). V was trimmed by 3 bases and J by 2 bases, leaving 23 bases between them. These data were likewise used in another study, on yellow fever vaccine responses in identical twins. That source reports: Reported findings indicate that twins' vaccine T cell responses seemed partially convergent, partially personalized.

The chain couples TRBV11-1 to TRBJ2-7; a weak D match, TRBD2 (6 bases). Sequenced sample: memory (CD45RO+) T cells sorted from blood. The clonotype originates from a woman under 30 in good health. The CDR3 bases are TGTGCCAGCAGCTTTTCGCGGGGAGCGGCAAATGGGGCCTACGAGCAGTACGTC. Protein sequence: CASSFSRGAANGAYEQYV.